This T cell receptor beta chain was sequenced in a study of cytomegalovirus exposure and HLA in healthy donors. General study results and limits: Researchers catalogued approximately 170 TCR beta chains as cytomegalovirus-associated. Looking again later, the authors saw that most CMV-associated TCR beta chains seemed HLA-restricted.

The CDR3 sequence is 13 residues long. Germline CDR1 MRHNA, CDR2 SNTAGT. The V and J ends lost 4 bases and 2 bases respectively, with 8 bases between them. Though nominally healthy at sampling, donors likely had unrecorded immune exposures. On this clone itself: Its antigen is undetermined.

The PCR employed 60 Vbeta primers together with 13 Jbeta primers. This table comes from immunoSEQ multiplex PCR, and its TCRdb copy is limited to in-frame clones, with some not included. This sample has about 150,000 clones; 65% to 85% occur once, and the top ten carry about 4.1%. The clonotype was recovered from a woman aged 40 to 55 in good health and CMV-seropositive. J is TRBJ1-1 and V is TRBV6-4, with D uncertain. Sequenced: PBMCs. Here the CDR3 reads CASSALENTEAFF. CDR3 sequence (DNA): TGTGCCAGCAGTGCGCTAGAAAACACTGAAGCTTTCTTT.